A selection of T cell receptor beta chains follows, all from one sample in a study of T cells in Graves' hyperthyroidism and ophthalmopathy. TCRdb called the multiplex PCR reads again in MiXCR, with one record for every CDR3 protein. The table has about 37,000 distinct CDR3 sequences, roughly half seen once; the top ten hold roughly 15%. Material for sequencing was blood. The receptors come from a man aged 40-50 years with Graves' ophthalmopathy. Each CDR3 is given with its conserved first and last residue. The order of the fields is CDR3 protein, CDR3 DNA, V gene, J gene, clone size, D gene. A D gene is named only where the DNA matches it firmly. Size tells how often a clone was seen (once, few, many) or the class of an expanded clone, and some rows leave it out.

CDR3: CSARAGQDYEQYF
DNA: TGCAGTGCTAGAGCGGGACAGGACTACGAGCAGTACTTC
V: TRBV20-1
J: TRBJ2-7
size: once
D: TRBD1

CDR3: CASISEGEGSERNNEQFF
DNA: TGTGCCAGCATCTCCGAGGGGGAGGGGAGCGAACGCAACAATGAGCAGTTCTTC
V: TRBV6-6
J: TRBJ2-1
size: many
D: .

CDR3: CASSQQQAGTARGNTIYF
DNA: TGTGCCAGCAGCCAACAACAGGCTGGGACAGCCCGCGGAAACACCATATATTTT
V: TRBV7-6
J: TRBJ1-3
size: many
D: TRBD1

CDR3: CASSVGRVSYEQYF
DNA: TGTGCCAGCAGCGTAGGGCGCGTATCCTACGAGCAGTACTTC
V: TRBV9
J: TRBJ2-7
size: many
D: .

CDR3: CASSIGGPTETQYF
DNA: TGTGCCAGCAGTATAGGGGGTCCGACGGAGACCCAGTACTTC
V: TRBV27
J: TRBJ2-5
size: many
D: .

CDR3: CSARRDPTYEQYF
DNA: TGCAGCGCTAGAAGGGACCCGACCTACGAGCAGTACTTC
V: TRBV29-1
J: TRBJ2-7
size: .
D: .

CDR3: CASKGELFF
DNA: TGTGCCAGCAAAGGGGAGCTGTTTTTT
V: TRBV9
J: TRBJ2-2
size: .
D: .

CDR3: CATCPPLWGNSPLHF
DNA: TGTGCCACCTGCCCCCCTTTATGGGGAAATTCACCCCTCCACTTT
V: TRBV28
J: TRBJ1-6
size: many
D: .

CDR3: CSARSGTGLRSQHF
DNA: TGCAGTGCTAGAAGCGGGACAGGGCTTCGGTCCCAGCATTTT
V: TRBV20-1
J: TRBJ1-5
size: .
D: TRBD1

CDR3: CASSKDRVTGELFF
DNA: TGTGCCAGCAGCAAGGACAGGGTGACCGGGGAGCTGTTTTTT
V: TRBV11-2
J: TRBJ2-2
size: many
D: TRBD1

CDR3: CSATEAGVREKLFF
DNA: TGCAGTGCTACAGAGGCAGGGGTTCGAGAAAAACTGTTTTTT
V: TRBV20-1
J: TRBJ1-4
size: many
D: .

CDR3: CASNGPFTNTQYF
DNA: TGTGCCAGCAATGGACCCTTCACAAACACGCAGTATTTT
V: TRBV2
J: TRBJ2-3
size: .
D: .

CDR3: CASSLGGTKNEKLFF
DNA: TGTGCCAGCAGCTTAGGGGGGACAAAGAATGAAAAACTGTTTTTT
V: TRBV7-3
J: TRBJ1-4
size: .
D: .

CDR3: CASREAFF
DNA: TGCGCCAGCAGGGAAGCTTTCTTT
V: TRBV5-1
J: TRBJ1-1
size: once
D: .

CDR3: CSAREGAYNSPLHF
DNA: TGCAGTGCTAGAGAGGGGGCCTATAATTCACCCCTCCACTTT
V: TRBV20-1
J: TRBJ1-6
size: medium-sized
D: .

CDR3: CSAGWQRTPARIQYF
DNA: TGCAGTGCTGGTTGGCAAAGGACACCCGCACGGATTCAGTACTTC
V: TRBV20-1
J: TRBJ2-4
size: many
D: .

CDR3: CASSYGTADPHNGTYEQYF
DNA: TGTGCCAGCAGTTACGGGACGGCAGATCCACACAACGGAACCTACGAGCAGTACTTC
V: TRBV6-5
J: TRBJ2-7
size: many
D: .

CDR3: CSAITSGDYEQYF
DNA: TGCAGTGCCATCACTAGCGGGGACTACGAGCAGTACTTC
V: TRBV20-1
J: TRBJ2-7
size: .
D: TRBD2

CDR3: CASSQGQGDQPQHF
DNA: TGCGCCAGCAGCCAAGGACAGGGAGATCAGCCCCAGCATTTT
V: TRBV5-1
J: TRBJ1-5
size: many
D: TRBD1

CDR3: CASSTGTASYGYTF
DNA: TGTGCCAGTAGTACGGGGACAGCTTCCTATGGCTACACCTTC
V: TRBV19
J: TRBJ1-2
size: many
D: TRBD1

CDR3: CASSALVSTDAQYF
DNA: TGTGCCAGCAGTGCCTTGGTTAGCACAGATGCGCAATATTTT
V: TRBV7-9
J: TRBJ2-3
size: .
D: .

CDR3: CASSVVGGSTEAFF
DNA: TGTGCCAGCAGCGTAGTTGGGGGCTCCACTGAAGCTTTCTTT
V: TRBV9
J: TRBJ1-1
size: many
D: .

CDR3: CASSYDGDQPQHF
DNA: TGTGCCAGCAGTTACGACGGGGATCAGCCCCAGCATTTT
V: TRBV6-6
J: TRBJ1-5
size: .
D: .

CDR3: CASSLRSGDNVLTF
DNA: TGTGCCAGCAGCTTACGTTCTGGGGACAACGTTCTGACTTTC
V: TRBV13
J: TRBJ2-6
size: .
D: .

CDR3: CASSLGGGGELFF
DNA: TGTGCCAGCAGCTTAGGAGGGGGCGGGGAGCTGTTTTTT
V: TRBV11-2
J: TRBJ2-2
size: .
D: .

CDR3: CASSRGQGYYEQYF
DNA: TGTGCCAGCAGCAGGGGACAGGGGTACTACGAGCAGTACTTC
V: TRBV7-9
J: TRBJ2-7
size: .
D: TRBD1

CDR3: CSAGDYEQYF
DNA: TGCAGTGCAGGGGACTACGAGCAGTACTTC
V: TRBV20-1
J: TRBJ2-7
size: medium-sized
D: .

CDR3: CASSLDRGNEQYF
DNA: TGTGCCAGCAGCTTAGATCGGGGGAACGAGCAGTACTTC
V: TRBV11-2
J: TRBJ2-7
size: once
D: .

CDR3: CASEEGQSTDTQYF
DNA: TGTGCCAGCGAGGAGGGACAGTCCACAGATACGCAGTATTTT
V: TRBV6-1
J: TRBJ2-3
size: .
D: .

CDR3: CASSPPRGYEQYF
DNA: TGTGCCAGCAGCCCACCGAGGGGATACGAGCAGTACTTC
V: TRBV7-9
J: TRBJ2-7
size: .
D: .

CDR3: CASTMGLHEQYF
DNA: TGTGCCAGCACGATGGGACTACACGAGCAGTACTTC
V: TRBV7-8
J: TRBJ2-7
size: large
D: TRBD2

CDR3: CASSPNPQRLDYGYTF
DNA: TGTGCCAGCAGTCCCAACCCCCAGCGGTTGGACTATGGCTACACCTTC
V: TRBV12-3/TRBV12-4
J: TRBJ1-2
size: many
D: .

CDR3: CASSLSRGLANTGELFF
DNA: TGTGCCAGCAGCTTATCCCGGGGCCTCGCGAACACCGGGGAGCTGTTTTTT
V: TRBV11-3
J: TRBJ2-2
size: .
D: .

CDR3: CASSRQGREDGYTEAFF
DNA: TGTGCCAGTAGTAGGCAGGGGCGCGAGGATGGCTACACTGAAGCTTTCTTT
V: TRBV19
J: TRBJ1-1
size: .
D: .

CDR3: CASVAGGGTDTQYF
DNA: TGTGCCAGCGTTGCTGGCGGGGGAACAGATACGCAGTATTTT
V: TRBV25-1
J: TRBJ2-3
size: .
D: TRBD2

CDR3: CASSFYICSARPGQGTDTQYF
DNA: .
V: TRBV5-1
J: TRBJ2-3
size: .
D: .

CDR3: CASSERAGVQPQHF
DNA: TGTGCCAGCAGTGAAAGGGCAGGGGTTCAGCCCCAGCATTTT
V: TRBV2
J: TRBJ1-5
size: many
D: .

CDR3: CASIRQGGTEAFF
DNA: TGTGCCAGTATCCGGCAGGGAGGGACTGAAGCTTTCTTT
V: TRBV19
J: TRBJ1-1
size: many
D: .

CDR3: CASSLVAGLEQFF
DNA: TGTGCCAGCAGTTTAGTGGCAGGGCTTGAGCAGTTCTTC
V: TRBV12-3/TRBV12-4
J: TRBJ2-1
size: many
D: .

CDR3: CASRVGAGGIQETQYF
DNA: TGTGCCAGTAGAGTAGGGGCAGGCGGTATTCAAGAGACCCAGTACTTC
V: TRBV19
J: TRBJ2-5
size: many
D: .

CDR3: CASSQVLTSGNYNEQFF
DNA: TGTGCCAGCAGCCAAGTCCTGACTAGCGGTAACTACAATGAGCAGTTCTTC
V: TRBV12-3/TRBV12-4
J: TRBJ2-1
size: .
D: TRBD2

CDR3: CASREMRAGGYTF
DNA: TGTGCCAGCAGGGAGATGCGCGCAGGTGGCTACACCTTC
V: TRBV28
J: TRBJ1-2
size: many
D: .

CDR3: CASSVFGNYGYTF
DNA: TGTGCCAGCAGCGTCTTTGGGAACTATGGCTACACCTTC
V: TRBV9
J: TRBJ1-2
size: many
D: .

CDR3: CASPWYSNQPQHF
DNA: TGCGCCAGCCCATGGTATAGCAATCAGCCCCAGCATTTT
V: TRBV10-1
J: TRBJ1-5
size: .
D: .

CDR3: CASSEEGTQRYF
DNA: TGTGCCAGCAGTGAAGAGGGGACACAGCGTTATTTT
V: TRBV6-1
J: TRBJ1-5
size: once
D: .

CDR3: CASRPYPWDRAYEQYF
DNA: TGTGCCAGCAGACCTTACCCCTGGGACAGGGCCTACGAGCAGTACTTC
V: TRBV28
J: TRBJ2-7
size: .
D: TRBD1

CDR3: CSVPLAGSYNEQFF
DNA: TGCAGTGTCCCATTAGCAGGGTCCTACAATGAGCAGTTCTTC
V: TRBV20-1
J: TRBJ2-1
size: many
D: .

CDR3: CASSLLGHYGYTF
DNA: TGTGCCAGCAGTTTATTGGGGCACTATGGCTACACCTTC
V: TRBV12-3/TRBV12-4
J: TRBJ1-2
size: .
D: .

CDR3: CSARGSPGLAVTDTQYF
DNA: TGCAGTGCTAGGGGATCACCGGGACTAGCGGTCACAGATACGCAGTATTTT
V: TRBV20-1
J: TRBJ2-3
size: many
D: TRBD2

CDR3: CASSYSTLEGFRGEKLFF
DNA: TGTGCCAGCAGTTACTCGACTCTTGAGGGCTTCAGGGGTGAAAAACTGTTTTTT
V: TRBV6-2/TRBV6-3
J: TRBJ1-4
size: many
D: .

CDR3: CASSRGTSGSPGELFF
DNA: TGCGCCAGCAGCCGTGGGACTAGCGGGAGTCCCGGGGAGCTGTTTTTT
V: TRBV4-1
J: TRBJ2-2
size: many
D: TRBD2

CDR3: CASSIAAGSHEQFF
DNA: TGTGCCAGTAGTATAGCGGCGGGCTCCCATGAGCAGTTCTTC
V: TRBV19
J: TRBJ2-1
size: .
D: .

CDR3: CASSRSKDGGYTF
DNA: TGTGCCAGCAGCCGTAGTAAGGACGGTGGCTACACCTTC
V: TRBV7-3
J: TRBJ1-2
size: few
D: .